This entry describes one T cell receptor (beta chain). Its antigen is still unknown. This entry belongs to a study of identical twins. Study-level results: The conclusions drew on cross-sectional statistical analysis instead of tracking the same donors. Because invariant MAIT and iNKT cells could be present, zero-insertion analyses could be partly confounded. Excess sharing between twins was weaker in beta out-of-frame sequences.

Trimming took 5 bases from V and 2 from J, leaving 6 bases between them. The CDR3 runs to 13 residues. Germline-derived CDR1 and CDR2 are KGHDR and SFDVKD. All donors comprised healthy Caucasians. Using its own MiXCR run on the 5' RACE reads, TCRdb lists one record per CDR3 protein. Counted here are around 960,000 distinct CDR3 sequences, 9% to 15% occurring once; the ten biggest clones make up around 1.5%. Separately, the same data were catalogued under a study of yellow fever vaccine responses in identical twins.

The V and J genes are TRBV24-1 and TRBJ1-5, with D possibly being TRBD1 (5 bases). The sequencing input was PBMCs. This clonotype originated in a woman aged 18-29 years in good health. The DNA for the CDR3 is TGTGCCACCAGTGGAGGGGGCAATCAGCCCCAGCATTTT. Its translation is CATSGGGNQPQHF.